The next 6 T cell receptor beta chains were all read from a single sample in a study of beta chain features in type 1 diabetes. Study-wide findings and caveats: Type 1 diabetes patients had TCRB CDR3s that were shorter (moderately but significantly so) in all four CD4+ subsets.

Expressed TCRB transcripts got sequenced, as all isolated RNA was reverse transcribed. Clones were read by immunoSEQ multiplex PCR, and TCRdb kept only the in-frame ones, dropping some. The table shows 500,000 to 800,000 clones, with 9.5% to 15% occurring only once. These TCRs are of unknown antigen specificity. Material: naive CD4+ T cells from blood. The origin of the receptors is a man under 40 with type 1 diabetes.

This clone was observed a few times. V is TRBV11-3 and J is TRBJ1-2, with unresolved D. The CDR3 covers 15 residues. Germline V gene lookup returns CDR1 SGHNT and CDR2 YENEEA. V was shortened by 5 bases and J by 4 bases, with 17 bases between the two germline ends. The CDR3 DNA is TGTGCCAGCAGCGCCCCTCCGGGAGGAGCCTATGGCTACACCTTC. As protein: CASSAPPGGAYGYTF.

J is TRBJ1-1 and V is TRBV7-9; no reliable D call. CDR1 SEHNR and CDR2 FQNEAQ come from the germline V gene (reference sequence). This CDR3 region has 12 residues. The V and J ends lost 3 bases and 4 bases respectively, with 6 bases between them. The CDR3, as DNA: TGTGCCAGCAGCTTTGATCGCACTGAAGCTTTCTTT. Protein: CASSFDRTEAFF. Looking up the rest from reference TRBV7-9 and TRBJ1-1 gives the full variable domain: DTGVSQNPRHKITKRGQNVTFRCDPISEHNRLYWYRQTLGQGPEFLTYFQNEAQLEKSRLLSDRFSAERPKGSFSTLEIQRTEQGDSAMYLCASSFDRTEAFFGQGTRLTVV.

This clone has just a few counts. The chain couples TRBV5-1 to TRBJ2-7, with 9 bases aligning to TRBD1. Looked up from germline, CDR1 is SGHRS and CDR2 is YFSETQ. CDR3 size: 16 residues. The J segment lost 5 bases and the V segment lost 4 bases, leaving 13 bases of the junction unmatched. CDR3 bases: TGCGCCAGCAGCCTGGGGGACAGGGAAGATCTCCACGAGCAGTACTTC. It is translated as CASSLGDREDLHEQYF.

A few counts support this clone. As DNA, the CDR3 is TGCGCCAGCAGCCAAGTGGGGGTAGATACGCAGTATTTT. Residues: CASSQVGVDTQYF. The chain employs TRBV4-3 and TRBJ2-3; perhaps D is TRBD1 or TRBD2 (5 bases each). Looked up from germline, CDR1 is LGHNA and CDR2 is YSLEER. Trimming took 1 base from V and 5 from J, leaving 7 bases between them. The CDR3 length is 13 residues.

The V and J genes are TRBV4-2 and TRBJ1-2, with 7 bases that match TRBD1. The length of the CDR3 is 15 residues. The germline V gene has CDR1 LGHNA and CDR2 YNFKEQ. After removal of 1 base from V and 1 base from J, the junction contained 3 bases not matched to a gene. CDR3 region: CASSQGDSDNYGYTF. The CDR3 region has the DNA TGTGCCAGCAGCCAAGGGGACAGTGATAACTATGGCTACACCTTC.

This clone was seen a few times. The chain carries TRBV4-2 and TRBJ2-7; D is perhaps TRBD1 (6 bases). Germline-derived CDR1 and CDR2 are LGHNA and YNFKEQ. V lost 0 bases and J lost 6, with 18 bases in between. This CDR3 contains 16 residues. The chain's CDR3 is CASSQDHWKQGGEQYF. For the CDR3, the DNA is TGTGCCAGCAGCCAAGATCACTGGAAGCAAGGGGGCGAGCAGTACTTC.